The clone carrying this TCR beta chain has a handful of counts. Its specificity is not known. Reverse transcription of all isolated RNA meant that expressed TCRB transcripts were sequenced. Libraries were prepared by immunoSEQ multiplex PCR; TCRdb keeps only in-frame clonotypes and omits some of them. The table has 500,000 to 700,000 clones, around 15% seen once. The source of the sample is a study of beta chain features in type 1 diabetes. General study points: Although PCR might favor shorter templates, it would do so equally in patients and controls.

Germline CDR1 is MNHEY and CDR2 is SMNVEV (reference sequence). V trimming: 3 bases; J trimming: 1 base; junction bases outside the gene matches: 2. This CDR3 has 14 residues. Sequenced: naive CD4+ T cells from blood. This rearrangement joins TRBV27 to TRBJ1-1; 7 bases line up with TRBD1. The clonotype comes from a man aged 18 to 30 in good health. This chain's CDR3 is CASSLTGRNTEAFF. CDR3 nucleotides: TGTGCCAGCAGTTTGACAGGGCGGAACACTGAAGCTTTCTTT.